The entry that follows covers one TCR beta chain sequence. The antigen remains undetermined. These data come from a study of T cell responses to AZD1222 COVID-19 vaccine. The germline V and J ends were trimmed by 2 bases and 4 bases, with 11 bases remaining between them. This CDR3 has 13 amino acids. CDR1 and CDR2 (germline): GTSNPN, SVGIG (reference sequence). Study results and limitations: The donor cohort was predominantly white British with a female majority, and clonal diversity may have been underestimated.

TCRdb keeps only in-frame clones here, not all; method: immunoSEQ multiplex PCR. Of around 180,000 clones in the sample, 85% to 90% were seen once. The source material was peripheral blood, sampled on day 0 of AZD1222 vaccination. The chain has TRBV30 and TRBJ1-2; D remains unclear. The source of this sequence is an adult in good health. The CDR3 is CAWSFGDPYGYTF. The CDR3 bases are TGTGCCTGGAGTTTTGGGGATCCCTATGGCTACACCTTC.